The T cell receptor (beta chain) described here comes from a study of OX40 agonist ivuxolimab in advanced cancers. Overall study findings and caveats: Dose levels from 0.1 to 3.0 mg/kg saw CD4+ and CD8+ blood T cells expand clonally by week 6.

In the case of this clone: Antigen specificity is unknown.

Sequencing used immunoSEQ multiplex PCR; TCRdb keeps in-frame clones, though not all of them. The sample consists of around 62,000 clones, approximately 90% of them appearing once. This CDR3 has 16 residues. V lost 2 bases and J 0 bases, leaving 11 bases between the germline ends. Per the germline V gene, CDR1 is PRHDT and CDR2 is FYEKMQ (reference sequence). The chain joins TRBV13 to TRBJ2-4; possible D gene TRBD2, 5 bases. The sequence derives from an adult with an advanced solid tumor such as melanoma, head and neck, liver or kidney cancer. The sequences come from CD4+ or CD8+ T cells sorted from blood, collected in a trial of the OX40 agonist ivuxolimab. The DNA for the CDR3 is TGTGCCAGCAGCTTAAACGGGGATCTAGCCAAAAACATTCAGTACTTC. It specifies CASSLNGDLAKNIQYF. The full variable domain, with the rest looked up from reference TRBV13 and TRBJ2-4, is AAGVIQSPRHLIKEKRETATLKCYPIPRHDTVYWYQQGPGQDPQFLISFYEKMQSDKGSIPDRFSAQQFSDYHSELNMSSLELGDSALYFCASSLNGDLAKNIQYFGAGTRLSVL.